This section outlines one T cell receptor (beta chain) sequence together with its context. What it binds is not known. At the time of sampling, donors were nominally healthy, though unrecorded immune exposures were likely. This sample was taken from a study of cytomegalovirus exposure and HLA in healthy donors. Overall study: Inside one of the first data releases sat around 80 million unique TCRs taken from HLA-typed donors.

The CDR3 loop spans 14 amino acids. The study ran its PCR with 60 Vbeta and 13 Jbeta primers. Profiling relied on immunoSEQ multiplex PCR, and the TCRdb table lists in-frame clones only, not all of them. The sample holds some 130,000 clones, 79% seen once. Study-wide results and caveats: Associated with HLA alleles at 0.05 false discovery rate in a later analysis were some 18,000 TCR beta sequences. Cytomegalovirus association was listed for 164 TCR beta chains.

The receptor was isolated from a man aged 35 to 55 in good health and CMV-seropositive. This chain connects TRBV21-1 to TRBJ2-7; the table's D call, TRBD1, was not checked against the DNA. TRBV21-1 is listed as a pseudogene. Sequencing was carried out using PBMCs. The CDR3 coding sequence is TGTGCCAGCAGCCAGGGGGGCACCTCCTACGAGCAGTACTTC. This encodes CASSQGGTSYEQYF.